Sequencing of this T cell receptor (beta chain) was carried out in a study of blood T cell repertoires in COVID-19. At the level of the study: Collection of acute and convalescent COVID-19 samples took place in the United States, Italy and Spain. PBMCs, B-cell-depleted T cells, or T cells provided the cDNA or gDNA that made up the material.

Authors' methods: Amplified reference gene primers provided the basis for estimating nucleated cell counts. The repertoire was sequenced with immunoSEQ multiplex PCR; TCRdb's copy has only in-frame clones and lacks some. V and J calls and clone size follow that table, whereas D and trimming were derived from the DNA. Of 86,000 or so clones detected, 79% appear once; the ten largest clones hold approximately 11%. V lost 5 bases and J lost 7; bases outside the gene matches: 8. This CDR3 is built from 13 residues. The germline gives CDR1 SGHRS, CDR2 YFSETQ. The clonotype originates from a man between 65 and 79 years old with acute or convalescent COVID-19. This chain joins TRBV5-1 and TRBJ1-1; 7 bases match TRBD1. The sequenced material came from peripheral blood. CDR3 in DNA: TGCGCCAGCAGTTGGGACAGTGGCCGTGAAGCTTTCTTT. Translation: CASSWDSGREAFF.